This TCR beta chain was recorded in a study of Ad26.COV2.S vaccination and SARS-CoV-2 variants. This CDR3 contains 14 residues. In germline, CDR1 is SGHRS, CDR2 YFSETQ. Trimming shortened V by 0 bases and J by 1 base, and 7 bases separated the two germline ends. TCRdb keeps only in-frame clones here, not all; method: immunoSEQ multiplex PCR. The profile shows 240,000 or so clones, 88% of them singletons. In regard to this clone: The antigen remains undetermined. This CDR3 is also generated by other DNA sequences in the sample.

General study points: The study found higher spike-specific TCR breadth in vaccine than placebo recipients. Spike-specific CD8+ and CD4+ T cell responses reportedly showed substantial breadth after vaccination.

Treatment meaning: 15 to 20 received Ad26.COV2.S at low or high dose, single or two shots; 5 received placebo; per-sample allocation not given. Material that was analyzed had been drawn on day 63 after the first vaccine or placebo injection. The clonotype was recovered from a person aged 18 to 65 who received the Ad26.COV2.S COVID-19 vaccine or a placebo. The sample here was peripheral blood, taken in a trial of Ad26.COV2.S vaccine versus placebo. The chain is built from TRBV5-1 and TRBJ1-1; D gene unclear. The CDR3 DNA reads as TGCGCCAGCAGCTTGGGAGGGTCGAACACTGAAGCTTTCTTT. Amino acids: CASSLGGSNTEAFF.